The rows below give T cell receptor beta chains drawn from one sample of a study of cytotoxic CD8 clonotypes in ibrutinib-treated CLL. Data came from immunoSEQ multiplex PCR; TCRdb stores just in-frame clones and leaves some out. Counted here are approximately 350,000 clones, over 55% occurring once; the ten biggest clones make up 6% to 6.5%. The sequencing used PBMCs, collected after 36 months of ibrutinib treatment. All receptors come from a human donor with chronic lymphocytic leukemia. Each CDR3 is given without its conserved first and last residue. Clone size is shown for a subset of rows, as once, few, many or a class of expanded clone.

J | size | V | CDR3
TRBJ2-7 | NA | TRBV5-1 | ASSFNLGLDEQY
TRBJ2-7 | NA | TRBV9 | ASSVEDGGAMY
TRBJ2-1 | NA | TRBV2 | ASSIPRGGRDNEQF
TRBJ1-6 | few | TRBV5-1 | ASSPPGQNSPLH
TRBJ1-2 | NA | TRBV12-2 | ASRSDPTWGPSYGYT
TRBJ2-6 | once | TRBV6-1 | ASSEGRGLGANVLT
TRBJ2-4 | few | TRBV5-1 | ASSPYSSGMGDIQY
TRBJ2-7 | NA | TRBV2 | ASSDSLMDEQY
TRBJ2-1 | NA | TRBV9 | ASSVGWWSDNEQF
TRBJ1-2 | NA | TRBV9 | ASSVDSDYGYT